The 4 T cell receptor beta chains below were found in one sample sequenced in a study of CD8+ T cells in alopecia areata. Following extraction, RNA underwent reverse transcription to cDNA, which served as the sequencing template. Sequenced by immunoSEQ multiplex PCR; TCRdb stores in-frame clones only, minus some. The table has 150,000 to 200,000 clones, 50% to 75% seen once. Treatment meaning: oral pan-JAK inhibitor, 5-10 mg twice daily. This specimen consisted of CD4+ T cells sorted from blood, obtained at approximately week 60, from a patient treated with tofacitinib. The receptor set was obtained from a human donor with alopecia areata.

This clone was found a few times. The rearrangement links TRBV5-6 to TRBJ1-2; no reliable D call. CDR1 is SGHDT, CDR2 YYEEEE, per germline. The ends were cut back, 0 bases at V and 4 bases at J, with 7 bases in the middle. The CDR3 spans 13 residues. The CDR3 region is CASSLDSTYGYTF. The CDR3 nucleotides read TGTGCCAGCAGCTTGGACAGTACCTATGGCTACACCTTC. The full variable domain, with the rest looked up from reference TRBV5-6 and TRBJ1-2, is DAGVTQSPTHLIKTRGQQVTLRCSPKSGHDTVSWYQQALGQGPQFIFQYYEEEERQRGNFPDRFSGHQFPNYSSELNVNALLLGDSALYLCASSLDSTYGYTFGSGTRLTVV.

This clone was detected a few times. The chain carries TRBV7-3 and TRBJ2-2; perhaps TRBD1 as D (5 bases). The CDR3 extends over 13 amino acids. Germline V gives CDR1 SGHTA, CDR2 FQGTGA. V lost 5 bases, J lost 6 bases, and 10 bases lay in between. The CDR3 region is CASSPRVPGELFF. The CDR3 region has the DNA TGTGCCAGCAGCCCCAGGGTTCCCGGGGAGCTGTTTTTT.

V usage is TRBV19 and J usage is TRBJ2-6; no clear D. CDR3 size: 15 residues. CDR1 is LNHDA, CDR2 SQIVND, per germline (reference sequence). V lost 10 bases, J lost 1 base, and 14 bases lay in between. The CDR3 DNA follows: TGTGCCACCGCACCTACACAGTCTGGGGCCAACGTCCTGACTTTC. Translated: CATAPTQSGANVLTF.

Here the CDR3 reads CASSPQMRGSGYTF. CDR3 sequence (DNA): TGTGCCAGCAGTCCCCAGATGAGGGGCAGCGGCTACACCTTC. The rearrangement uses TRBV6-5 and TRBJ1-2, with a tentative D call TRBD1 (5 bases). Germline V gene lookup returns CDR1 MNHEY and CDR2 SVGAGI. This CDR3 spans 14 amino acids. The ends were cut back, 5 bases at V and 8 bases at J, with 18 bases in the middle.